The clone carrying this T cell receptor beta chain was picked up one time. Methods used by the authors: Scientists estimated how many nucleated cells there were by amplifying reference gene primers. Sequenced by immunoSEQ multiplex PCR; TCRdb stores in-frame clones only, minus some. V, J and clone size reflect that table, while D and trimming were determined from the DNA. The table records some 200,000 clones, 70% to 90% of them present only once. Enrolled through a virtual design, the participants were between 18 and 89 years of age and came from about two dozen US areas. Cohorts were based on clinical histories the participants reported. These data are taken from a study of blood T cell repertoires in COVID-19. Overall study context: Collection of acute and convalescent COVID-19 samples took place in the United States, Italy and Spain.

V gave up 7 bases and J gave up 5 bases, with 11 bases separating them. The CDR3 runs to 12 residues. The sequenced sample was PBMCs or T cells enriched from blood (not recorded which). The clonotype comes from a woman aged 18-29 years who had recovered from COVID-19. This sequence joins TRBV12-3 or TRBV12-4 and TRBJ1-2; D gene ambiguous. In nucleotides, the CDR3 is TGTGCCAGCAAAGGAGGCAGTTATGGCTACACCTTC. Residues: CASKGGSYGYTF.